The 3 T cell receptor beta chains given below trace back to one sample, sequenced in a study of cytomegalovirus exposure and HLA in healthy donors (dated by TCRdb to about 2017). The library was produced with the immunoSEQ multiplex PCR assay. The multiplex PCR relied on a mix of 60 forward primers for TCR Vbeta segments and 13 reverse primers for TCR Jbeta segments. TCRdb stores this immuneACCESS table with in-frame sequences only. Part of the clones is absent; in the studies checked, under half of the shortfall reflects unresolved V genes, and no reason is known for the rest. The sample has 150,000 to 180,000 clones on record, 60% to 85% of them singletons. Together, the top ten hold 3% to 4% of the sample. The material sequenced was PBMCs. These receptors all stem from a woman aged 40 to 50 in good health and CMV-seronegative.

The V call is TRBV4-1, the J call TRBJ1-1, with D tentatively TRBD1 (5 bases). The CDR3 has 14 residues. V dropped 4 bases and J dropped 4 bases, with 13 bases sitting between them. Germline CDR1 MGHRA, CDR2 YSYEKL. The CDR3 DNA follows: TGCGCCAGCAGCCCCCACGGGGGGATCACTGAAGCTTTCTTT. Encoded protein: CASSPHGGITEAFF.

This chain links TRBV29-1 with TRBJ2-5, with D unresolved. This CDR3 has 11 residues. Germline V gene data show CDR1 as SQVTM and CDR2 as ANQGSEA. V was pared by 6 bases and J by 5 bases, with 10 bases between. DNA for the CDR3: TGCAGCGTCCTAAACCTGGAGACCCAGTACTTC. Amino acid sequence: CSVLNLETQYF.

To note about this clone: A clone one base away is much larger, so this may be a read error. The rearrangement uses TRBV5-5 and TRBJ2-3; D may be TRBD2 (7 bases). In germline, CDR1 is SGHKS, CDR2 YYEKEE (reference sequence). V shed 5 bases and J shed 2 bases, with 12 bases lying between them. The CDR3 runs to 14 residues. In nucleotides, the CDR3 is TGTGCCAGCAGTGGAGGGGGGGACACAGATACGCAGTATTTT. This encodes CASSGGGDTDTQYF.